The 2 T cell receptor beta chains reported below all come from one sample, sequenced in a study of blood T cell repertoires in COVID-19. Only in-frame clones appear in the TCRdb table, and some are missing; sequencing was by immunoSEQ multiplex PCR. The sample shows around 100,000 clones, roughly two thirds of them seen only once. Specimen: peripheral blood. These receptor sequences come from an older man with acute or convalescent COVID-19.

This clone came up many times. The chain has TRBV18 and TRBJ2-1; 9 bases align to TRBD2. The V segment lost 4 bases and the J segment 5 bases; nucleotides outside the gene matches: 6. Germline CDR1 KGHSH, CDR2 LQKENI. CDR3 size: 15 residues. The CDR3 protein is CASSRSGRPDNEQFF. CDR3 nucleotide sequence: TGTGCCAGCTCACGAAGCGGGAGGCCTGACAATGAGCAGTTCTTC.

The V call is TRBV5-4, the J call TRBJ2-7; perhaps TRBD1 as D (6 bases). The V gene lost 0 bases and the J gene lost 2 bases, with 12 bases spanning the gap. The CDR3 is 15 amino acids. The germline V gene encodes CDR1 SGHNT and CDR2 YYREEE (reference sequence). The CDR3 DNA is TGTGCCAGCAGCTTGGGGGCGGACAGAACCTACGAGCAGTACTTC. Translating gives CASSLGADRTYEQYF.